This entry describes one TCR beta chain. What this receptor recognizes is not known. Base qualities are not provided; no much larger clone lies one nucleotide away. This sample was included in a study of blood T cell repertoires in COVID-19 (dated by TCRdb to 2018 to 2020). Background for the entire study: Collaborator samples came from the United States, Italy and Spain and covered acute and convalescent phases of COVID-19. Samples came from the ongoing ImmuneRACE study (first 160 participants) plus 1,254 subjects from 6 global collaborators. The material from the prospective study consisted of cDNA or gDNA derived from T cells, B-cell-depleted T cells, or PBMCs. The sample metadata nearly always contained a de-identified subject ID, COVID-19 status, age in years and sex. Where available, HLA class I and class II types were taken from metadata supplied by the sample provider and were not determined by assay-based typing. Deeply sampled blood TCRbeta repertoires from subjects exposed to, actively infected with, or recovered from COVID-19 were included in the dataset. The repertoires were released in a freely available public database intended as a resource for research on the immune response to SARS-CoV-2. Results the study describes overall, beyond this receptor: The amount of clinical and demographic metadata varied by source and participant and was provided uncurated.

The immunoSEQ Assay, a bias-controlled multiplex PCR, was used to amplify TCRbeta CDR3 regions from genomic DNA. As for the original processing: The number of nucleated cells in each sample was estimated from the amplification of reference gene primers within the assay. To quantify the absolute abundance of each unique TCRbeta CDR3 rearrangement, sequence reads were collapsed and filtered. Productive Simpson clonality was computed per sample as the square root of Simpson's diversity index over productive rearrangements. Sourced from immuneACCESS, this table was stored by TCRdb with only in-frame sequences that have V and J called. A share of the clones is absent; for the studies checked, an unresolved V gene accounts for under half, and the remainder has no known explanation. The V and J calls and clone size were taken over from that table, and D and trimming were inferred from the DNA. For this sample the table gives tens of thousands of clones, of which 60% to 85% were detected only once. Together, the top ten hold about 50% of the sample.

The collaborating institutions used their own protocols to collect whole blood in K2EDTA tubes. For TCRbeta analysis, collaborators shipped samples in one of three forms: frozen whole blood, isolated PBMCs, or DNA extracted from either of those sample types. V is pared back by 4 bases and J by 0 bases, with 16 bases lying between the germline termini. CDR1 SEHNR and CDR2 FQNEAQ were looked up in the germline V gene (reference sequence). CDR3 length: 16 amino acids, cysteine to phenylalanine. Just the 48-base CDR3 DNA is kept, in frame starting at base 1. Here the chain combines TRBV7-9 and TRBJ2-7; no confident D gene assignment can be made. The sequence came from an elderly woman with acute or convalescent COVID-19. Sequencing was performed on peripheral blood. The nucleotides are TGTGCCAGCAGCTCCCATGTTGACATTAGCTCCTACGAGCAGTACTTC. The encoded protein is CASSSHVDISSYEQYF.